The 28 T cell receptor beta chains listed next were all sequenced from one sample in a study of blood T cells in healthy people across ages. Next came a second PCR, run for about 7 to 12 cycles, which used a sample-barcoded 5' primer along with a J-beta primer mix. TCRdb reprocessed the 5' RACE reads with MiXCR, giving one entry per CDR3 protein. The sample has 450,000 to 700,000 distinct CDR3 sequences, approximately 30% seen once; the top ten hold under 20%. Material: blood. The receptors were sampled from a woman in her 70s in good health.

The rearrangement joins TRBV6-1 to TRBJ2-3; a possible D gene is TRBD1 (5 bases). The ends were cut back, 5 bases at V and 1 base at J, with 16 bases in the middle. The CDR3 totals 16 residues. CDR1 and CDR2 (germline): MNHNS, SASEGT. CDR3 nucleotides: TGTGCCAGCAGTTACGGGTCCAGGGCTGGCACAGATACGCAGTATTTT. Its translation is CASSYGSRAGTDTQYF.

This chain uses TRBV29-1 with TRBJ2-1; D possibly corresponds to TRBD2 (6 bases). Between the trimmed V and J ends, which lost 0 bases and 8 bases, there was a span of 17 bases. The CDR3 runs 15 residues. The germline gives CDR1 SQVTM, CDR2 ANQGSEA. Written as DNA, the CDR3 is TGCAGCGTTGAAGATTACGGCGGGACGGGAGATGAGCAGTTCTTC. Translating it yields CSVEDYGGTGDEQFF.

This clonotype was counted a few times. This sequence joins TRBV28 and TRBJ1-4; D gene uncertain. CDR1 and CDR2 (germline): MDHEN, SYDVKM. The V gene lost 11 bases and the J gene lost 8 bases, with 18 bases spanning the gap. CDR3 size: 13 residues. This CDR3 is CAGRRGPTEKLFF. DNA of the CDR3: TGTGCCGGGCGACGCGGACCCACCGAAAAACTGTTTTTT. Using reference TRBV28 and TRBJ1-4 for the parts outside the CDR3, the full variable domain is DVKVTQSSRYLVKRTGEKVFLECVQDMDHENMFWYRQDPGLGLRLIYFSYDVKMKEKGDIPEGYSVSREKKERFSLILESASTNQTSMYLCAGRRGPTEKLFFGSGTQLSVL.

The chain is built from TRBV10-3 and TRBJ2-3; D ambiguous. V was clipped by 6 bases and J by 0 bases, with 13 bases between them. Germline assignment: CDR1 ENHRY and CDR2 SYGVKD. The CDR3 runs to 15 residues. The CDR3 loop is CAISNRIPSTDTQYF. The CDR3 DNA is TGTGCCATCAGCAACCGTATACCTAGCACAGATACGCAGTATTTT.

This clonotype occurred a few times. The rearrangement links TRBV5-1 to TRBJ2-5; D gene ambiguous. V lost 3 bases to trimming and J lost 3 bases, with 18 bases between them. Looked up from germline, CDR1 is SGHRS and CDR2 is YFSETQ. The CDR3 is 16 amino acids. The chain's CDR3 is CASSSENSRWEETQYF. In DNA, the CDR3 is TGCGCCAGCAGCTCCGAAAACAGCAGGTGGGAAGAGACCCAGTACTTC.

The CDR3 here is CSAMGGEGPNTGELFF. The CDR3, as DNA: TGCAGTGCTATGGGCGGGGAGGGGCCTAACACCGGGGAGCTGTTTTTT. V is TRBV20-1 and J is TRBJ2-2; 7 bases agree with TRBD2. CDR1 and CDR2 (germline): DFQATT, SNEGSKA (reference sequence). This CDR3 has 16 residues. The V segment lost 4 bases and the J segment 2 bases; nucleotides outside the gene matches: 10.

Only a few counts were recorded for this clonotype. This chain links TRBV7-2 with TRBJ2-5; 7 bases are shared with TRBD1. Trimming removed 1 base from V and 3 bases from J; junction bases left unmatched: 2. Germline CDR1 reads SGHTA; CDR2 reads FQGNSA. This CDR3 has 14 residues. CDR3 region: CASSLVGTEETQYF. The CDR3 bases are TGTGCCAGCAGCTTAGTTGGGACAGAAGAGACCCAGTACTTC.

This clonotype was observed a few times. This chain connects TRBV15 to TRBJ2-5, with D hard to call. Trimming took 0 bases from V and 5 from J, leaving 4 bases between them. The germline V gene encodes CDR1 LNHNV and CDR2 YYDKDF (reference sequence). The CDR3 has 12 amino acids. CDR3 DNA: TGTGCCACCAGCAGAGATTCGGAGACCCAGTACTTC. As protein: CATSRDSETQYF.

The gene calls are TRBV12-3 or TRBV12-4 and TRBJ2-3, with TRBD1 matching 9 bases. The CDR3 loop spans 15 amino acids. V was pared by 5 bases and J by 3 bases, with 6 bases of the junction left unmatched. CDR3 DNA: TGTGCCAGCAGTCCAGACAGGGGGAATACAGATACGCAGTATTTT. Translated, it gives CASSPDRGNTDTQYF.

In this sample, this clonotype turned up many times. The genes are TRBV6-2 or TRBV6-3 and TRBJ2-5; the D is unclear. V was trimmed by 0 bases and J by 4 bases, leaving 0 bases between them. Germline V CDR1 and CDR2: MNHEY, SVGEGT. This CDR3 contains 11 residues. CDR3 nucleotides: TGTGCCAGCAGTTACTCAGAGACCCAGTACTTC. This translates into CASSYSETQYF.

The chain couples TRBV12-5 to TRBJ1-3; D possibly corresponds to TRBD1 (6 bases). CDR1 and CDR2 (germline): LGHNT, FRNRAP. The CDR3 loop spans 13 amino acids. V dropped 1 base and J dropped 9 bases, with 10 bases sitting between them. The CDR3 protein is CASGLEGGTTIYF. CDR3 bases: TGTGCTAGTGGTTTGGAGGGGGGCACCACCATATATTTT.

This clonotype has only a few counts. One end of the junction varies from germline; a read error may be responsible. The chain recombines TRBV20-1 with TRBJ2-5; 14 bases line up with TRBD2. CDR1 and CDR2 from the germline V gene are DFQATT and SNEGSKA (reference sequence). CDR3 size: 16 residues. CDR3 sequence: CSARVGTSGGGETQYF. The CDR3 DNA follows: TGCAGTGCCAGAGTAGGGACTAGCGGGGGAGGAGAGACCCAGTACTTC.

The CDR3 bases are TGTGCCAGCAGCCCGCCTCGGGGGGGGTCCAGCACAGATACGCAGTATTTT. It is translated as CASSPPRGGSSTDTQYF. The chain recombines TRBV5-5 with TRBJ2-3, with 8 bases aligning to TRBD2. The CDR3 length is 17 residues. V shed 4 bases and J 0 bases; nucleotides not matched to a gene: 10. CDR1 SGHKS and CDR2 YYEKEE come from the germline V gene (reference sequence).

There are a few counts of this clonotype. The chain carries TRBV7-2 and TRBJ1-2; D is undetermined. Trimming stripped 1 base from V and 8 bases from J, with 11 bases between. This CDR3 is built from 13 residues. Germline V CDR1 and CDR2: SGHTA, FQGNSA. The CDR3 bases are TGTGCCAGCAGCTTAGGGCAGATTAGGGGCTACACCTTC. Encoded protein: CASSLGQIRGYTF.

This rearrangement joins TRBV20-1 to TRBJ2-7; 8 bases align to TRBD2. This CDR3 spans 14 amino acids. Germline V gene data show CDR1 as DFQATT and CDR2 as SNEGSKA (reference sequence). Trimming at V came to 0 bases and at J to 4 bases, leaving 5 bases not matched to a gene. This chain's CDR3 is CSARDPAGVYEQYF. In nucleotides, the CDR3 is TGCAGTGCTAGAGATCCAGCGGGGGTGTACGAGCAGTACTTC.

CDR3 protein: CASSLNTGEETQYF. The CDR3, as DNA: TGCGCCAGCAGCCTAAACACAGGGGAAGAGACCCAGTACTTC. The rearrangement joins TRBV5-1 to TRBJ2-5; 7 nucleotides agree with TRBD1. V dropped 4 bases and J dropped 3; count of bases not matched to a gene: 6. The CDR3 is made up of 14 amino acids. Germline V gives CDR1 SGHRS, CDR2 YFSETQ.

This clonotype was observed a handful of times. This rearrangement joins TRBV18 to TRBJ2-3; D is perhaps TRBD1 (6 bases). CDR1 and CDR2 (germline): KGHSH, LQKENI. The ends were cut back, 5 bases at V and 3 bases at J, with 12 bases in the middle. The length of the CDR3 is 14 residues. CDR3 residues: CASSSDSTTDTQYF. CDR3 coding DNA: TGTGCCAGCTCATCGGACAGTACAACAGATACGCAGTATTTT.

This clonotype has ten or more counts. The rearrangement joins TRBV7-3 to TRBJ2-5; D assignment may be TRBD1 or TRBD2 (5 bases each). Germline V gives CDR1 SGHTA, CDR2 FQGTGA. The CDR3 is made up of 13 amino acids. V was trimmed by 5 bases and J by 10 bases, leaving 17 bases between them. The CDR3 nucleotides are TGTGCCAGCAGCGACCGGGCCCTGGGGGACCAGTACTTC. Its protein is CASSDRALGDQYF.

This clonotype has at least ten counts. CDR3 amino acids: CASSLRGADTQYF. Here the CDR3 DNA reads TGTGCCAGCAGCTTACGGGGGGCAGATACGCAGTATTTT. J is TRBJ2-3 and V is TRBV12-3 or TRBV12-4, with 7 positions matching TRBD2. The CDR3 is made up of 13 amino acids. V gave up 6 bases and J gave up 4 bases; unmatched junction bases: 4.

The chain links TRBV9 to TRBJ1-2, with D perhaps matching TRBD1 (5 bases). The CDR3 consists of 13 residues. The germline V gene has CDR1 SGDLS and CDR2 YYNGEE. V lost 0 bases to trimming and J lost 6 bases, with 9 bases between them. The CDR3 sequence is CASSVGGGDGYTF. The CDR3 coding sequence is TGTGCCAGCAGCGTAGGGGGCGGAGATGGCTACACCTTC.

This sequence joins TRBV6-2 or TRBV6-3 and TRBJ2-7; 9 bases are a match to TRBD1. Trimming removed 2 bases from V and 5 bases from J; junction bases left unmatched: 13. Germline CDR1 and CDR2: MNHEY and SVGEGT. The CDR3 totals 17 residues. This CDR3 reads CASSYGSTWTGDDEQYF. The CDR3 bases are TGTGCCAGCAGTTACGGTTCTACCTGGACAGGGGACGACGAGCAGTACTTC.

The chain recombines TRBV3-1 with TRBJ1-6; unclear D gene. V shed 1 base and J shed 6 bases, with 4 bases lying between them. The CDR3 spans 13 residues. The germline V gene has CDR1 LGHDT and CDR2 YNNKEL (reference sequence). The DNA for the CDR3 is TGTGCCAGCAGCCAAGGCCTTAATTCACCCCTCCACTTT. Its translation: CASSQGLNSPLHF.

This clonotype came up a few times. The junction departs from germline at one end; a sequencing error may be responsible. The CDR3 bases are TGTGCCTGCAGGCAGGATACCTACAATGAGCAGTTCTTC. Translated, it gives CACRQDTYNEQFF. The V call is TRBV25-1, the J call TRBJ2-1, with D unresolved. Germline lookup yields CDR1 MGHDK and CDR2 SYGVNS. The CDR3 contains 13 residues.

For the CDR3, the DNA is TGCAGCGGGGAGGGACACAATGGCTACACCTTC. It codes for CSGEGHNGYTF. The chain links TRBV29-1 to TRBJ1-2; the D gene is possibly TRBD1 (6 bases). V lost 7 bases to trimming and J lost 6 bases, with 12 bases between them. The CDR3 loop spans 11 amino acids. CDR1 and CDR2 from the germline V gene are SQVTM and ANQGSEA.

This clonotype was seen only a few times. The chain links TRBV14 to TRBJ1-1; 7 nucleotides match TRBD1. Germline V gene lookup returns CDR1 SGHDN and CDR2 FVKESK. J gave up 1 base and V 6 bases, and 5 bases lay outside the gene matches. The CDR3 has 14 amino acids. This CDR3 reads CASSLYRGNTEAFF. The CDR3 nucleotides are TGTGCCAGCAGTCTCTACAGGGGGAACACTGAAGCTTTCTTT.

The V and J genes are TRBV7-2 and TRBJ1-2; TRBD1 matches 7 bases. V shed 4 bases, J shed 3 bases, and the junction held 2 bases outside the gene matches. The germline V gene encodes CDR1 SGHTA and CDR2 FQGNSA. The CDR3 sequence is 13 residues long. Here the CDR3 DNA reads TGTGCCAGCAGCTCGGGACAGTACTATGGCTACACCTTC. As protein: CASSSGQYYGYTF.

This clonotype was seen only a few times. The chain couples TRBV5-1 to TRBJ1-6, with D possibly TRBD1 on 6 matching bases. The V gene lost 0 bases and the J gene lost 5 bases, with 9 bases spanning the gap. There are 15 residues in the CDR3. Germline V gene data show CDR1 as SGHRS and CDR2 as YFSETQ. CDR3 nucleotide sequence: TGCGCCAGCAGCTTGGAGGGGGAGGATAATTCACCCCTCCACTTT. The encoded protein is CASSLEGEDNSPLHF.

This clonotype has just a few counts. The chain is built from TRBV3-1 and TRBJ2-7; D may be TRBD1 (6 bases). Germline V gene lookup returns CDR1 LGHDT and CDR2 YNNKEL (reference sequence). CDR3 size: 14 residues. V lost 3 bases to trimming and J lost 3 bases, with 12 bases between them. The CDR3 is CASSQDGQNYEQYF. CDR3 sequence (DNA): TGTGCCAGCAGCCAGGACGGACAGAACTACGAGCAGTACTTC.